This TCR beta chain was captured by sequencing in a study of CD8 T cells in ankylosing spondylitis (dated by TCRdb to the late 2010s). A note on the overall study: The study set out to find disease-linked TCR variants by profiling T cell receptor beta repertoires in ankylosing spondylitis patients and healthy donors. The full study cohort comprised about 23 ankylosing spondylitis patients and over 95 healthy donors. Peripheral blood was sampled, and synovial fluid was also collected from ankylosing spondylitis patients.

This clonotype was picked up many times. Its antigen is not yet known. No qualities accompany the bases; no much larger clone lies one base away. Broad study findings and their caveats: Some of the motif variants had been reported before in the synovial fluid and blood of reactive arthritis patients, a finding that suggests common disease-initiation mechanisms. Significant enrichment of the disease-linked clones was reported in matched synovial fluid samples from ankylosing spondylitis patients. The disease-linked clones had a CD8+ phenotype and were found at relatively low frequencies in peripheral blood. Blood from ankylosing spondylitis patients appeared to be characterized by a TCR beta motif composed of about eight highly homologous amino acid variants.

TCRdb shows the sequencer as Illumina HiSeq 2500. Quantitative 5'-RACE with molecular barcodes was used to prepare TCR beta libraries. Per the authors' processing: To identify disease-linked TCR variants, a new computational method was used, one built on a probabilistic model of VDJ rearrangement. TCRdb ran its own pipeline on the public reads, namely fastp trimming at Q25 and MiXCR clone calling, and kept in-frame beta chains. Every CDR3 protein is listed once, alongside the most common genes and DNA of its rows. For this entry, the V and J calls and clone size follow TCRdb and not the study's own pipeline. The sample profile shows 100,000 to 150,000 distinct CDR3 sequences; 17% of them were found once. Approximately 30% of the sample goes to the ten largest clones. The junction carries 12 bases between V and J, which are trimmed by 8 bases and 7 bases respectively. Based on the germline V gene (reference sequence), the CDR1 and CDR2 sequences are MNHEY and SMNVEV. From its cysteine to its phenylalanine, the CDR3 spans 11 amino acids. Just CDR3 DNA is preserved here, 33 bases in frame from base 1.

Sequenced sample: blood, either unsorted or a sorted T cell fraction (not recorded which). The clonotype originates from a male donor with ankylosing spondylitis. Rearrangement joined TRBV27 to TRBJ2-7, with TRBD2 perhaps the D gene, on 5 matching bases. The base sequence is TGTGCCAGCTGGAGAGGGATGGAGCAGTACTTC. The encoded protein is CASWRGMEQYF.